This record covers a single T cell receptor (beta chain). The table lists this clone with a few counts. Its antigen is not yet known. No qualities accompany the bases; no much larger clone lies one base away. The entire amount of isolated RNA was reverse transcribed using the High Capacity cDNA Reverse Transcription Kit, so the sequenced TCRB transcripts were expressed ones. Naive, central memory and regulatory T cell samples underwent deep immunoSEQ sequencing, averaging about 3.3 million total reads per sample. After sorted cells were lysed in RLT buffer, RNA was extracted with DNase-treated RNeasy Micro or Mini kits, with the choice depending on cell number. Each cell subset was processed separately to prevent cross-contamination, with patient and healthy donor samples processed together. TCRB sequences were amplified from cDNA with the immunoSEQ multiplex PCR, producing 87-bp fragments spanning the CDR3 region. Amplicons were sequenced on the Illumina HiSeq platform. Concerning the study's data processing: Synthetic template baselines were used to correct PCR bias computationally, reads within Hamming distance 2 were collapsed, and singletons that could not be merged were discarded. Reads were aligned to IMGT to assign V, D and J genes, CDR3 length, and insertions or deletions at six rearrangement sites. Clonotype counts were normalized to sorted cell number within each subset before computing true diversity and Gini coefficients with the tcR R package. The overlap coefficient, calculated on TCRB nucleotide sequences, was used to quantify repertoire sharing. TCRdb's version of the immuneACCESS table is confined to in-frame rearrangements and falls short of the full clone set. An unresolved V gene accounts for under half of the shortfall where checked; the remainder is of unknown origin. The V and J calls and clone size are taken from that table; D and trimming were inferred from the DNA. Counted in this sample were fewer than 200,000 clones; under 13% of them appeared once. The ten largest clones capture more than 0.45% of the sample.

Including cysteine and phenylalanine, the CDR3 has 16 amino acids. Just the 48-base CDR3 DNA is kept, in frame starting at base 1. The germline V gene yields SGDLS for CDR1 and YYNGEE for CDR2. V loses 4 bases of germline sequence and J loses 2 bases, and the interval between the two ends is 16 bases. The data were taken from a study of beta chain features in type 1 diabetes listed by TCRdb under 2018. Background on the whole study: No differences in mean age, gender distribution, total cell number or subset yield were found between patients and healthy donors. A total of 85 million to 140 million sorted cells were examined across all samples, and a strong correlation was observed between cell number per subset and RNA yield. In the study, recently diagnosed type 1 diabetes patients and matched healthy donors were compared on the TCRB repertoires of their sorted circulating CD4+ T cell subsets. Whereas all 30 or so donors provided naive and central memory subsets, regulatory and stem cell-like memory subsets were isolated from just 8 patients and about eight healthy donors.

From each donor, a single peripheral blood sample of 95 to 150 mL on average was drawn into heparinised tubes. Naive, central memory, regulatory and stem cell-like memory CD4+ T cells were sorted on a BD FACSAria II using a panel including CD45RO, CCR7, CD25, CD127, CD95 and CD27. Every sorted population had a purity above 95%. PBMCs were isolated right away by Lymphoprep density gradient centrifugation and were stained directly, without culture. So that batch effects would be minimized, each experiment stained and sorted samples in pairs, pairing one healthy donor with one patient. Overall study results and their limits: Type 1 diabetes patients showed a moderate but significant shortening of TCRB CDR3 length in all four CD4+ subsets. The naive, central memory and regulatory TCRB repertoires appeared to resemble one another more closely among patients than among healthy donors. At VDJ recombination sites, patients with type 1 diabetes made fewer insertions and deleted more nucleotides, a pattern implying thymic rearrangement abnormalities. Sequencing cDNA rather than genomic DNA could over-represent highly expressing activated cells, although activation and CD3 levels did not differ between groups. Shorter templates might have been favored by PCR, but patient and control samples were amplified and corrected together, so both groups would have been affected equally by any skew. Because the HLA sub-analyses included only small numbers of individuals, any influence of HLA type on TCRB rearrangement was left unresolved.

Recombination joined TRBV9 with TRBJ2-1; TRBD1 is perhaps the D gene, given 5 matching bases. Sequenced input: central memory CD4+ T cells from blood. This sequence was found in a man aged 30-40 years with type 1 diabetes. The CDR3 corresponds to CASSTTDSTAYNEQFF. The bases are TGTGCCAGCAGCACCACCGACAGTACGGCCTACAATGAGCAGTTCTTC. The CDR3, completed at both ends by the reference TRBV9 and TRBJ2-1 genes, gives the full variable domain DSGVTQTPKHLITATGQRVTLRCSPRSGDLSVYWYQQSLDQGLQFLIQYYNGEERAKGNILERFSAQQFPDLHSELNLSSLELGDSALYFCASSTTDSTAYNEQFFGPGTRLTVL.